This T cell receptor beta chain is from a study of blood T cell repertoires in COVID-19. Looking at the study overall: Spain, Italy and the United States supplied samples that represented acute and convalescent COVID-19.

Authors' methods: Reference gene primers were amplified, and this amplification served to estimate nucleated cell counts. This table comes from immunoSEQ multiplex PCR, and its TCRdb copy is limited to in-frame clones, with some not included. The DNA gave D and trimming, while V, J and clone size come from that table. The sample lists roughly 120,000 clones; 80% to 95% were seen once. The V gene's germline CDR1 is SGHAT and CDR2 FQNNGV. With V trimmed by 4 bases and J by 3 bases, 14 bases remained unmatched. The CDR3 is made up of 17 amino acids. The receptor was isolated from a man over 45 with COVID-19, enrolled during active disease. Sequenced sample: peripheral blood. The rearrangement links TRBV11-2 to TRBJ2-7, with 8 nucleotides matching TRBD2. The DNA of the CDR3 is TGTGCCAGCAGCTCCTCCTCCCCGGGACTAGTTCACTACGAGCAGTACTTC. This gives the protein CASSSSSPGLVHYEQYF. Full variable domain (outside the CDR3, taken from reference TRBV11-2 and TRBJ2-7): EAGVAQSPRYKIIEKRQSVAFWCNPISGHATLYWYQQILGQGPKLLIQFQNNGVVDDSQLPKDRFSAERLKGVDSTLKIQPAKLEDSAVYLCASSSSSPGLVHYEQYFGPGTRLTVT.